The 8 T cell receptor beta chains in this list originate from one sample, sequenced in a study of blood T cell repertoires in COVID-19. TCRdb's table, derived via immunoSEQ multiplex PCR, lists solely in-frame clones and lacks some. Among roughly 60,000 clones listed, 70% to 90% were seen once. Input material: peripheral blood. All receptors derive from a human donor in a cohort sampled during active COVID-19.

The rearrangement links TRBV10-1 to TRBJ2-5, with D possibly being TRBD2 (6 bases). Germline lookup yields CDR1 WNHNN and CDR2 SYGVQD (reference sequence). The germline V and J ends were trimmed by 7 bases and 4 bases, with 13 bases remaining between them. This CDR3 is built from 13 residues. In DNA form, the CDR3 reads TGCGCCAGCACTTCCGGGAGAAGAGAGACCCAGTACTTC. This encodes CASTSGRRETQYF.

The V gene is TRBV5-1, the J gene TRBJ2-2; no reliable D call. The germline gives CDR1 SGHRS, CDR2 YFSETQ. The V end was cut by 0 bases, the J end by 6 bases, with 6 bases between. This CDR3 spans 13 amino acids. The CDR3 sequence: CASSLGEAGELFF. CDR3 sequence (DNA): TGCGCCAGCAGCTTGGGCGAAGCCGGGGAGCTGTTTTTT. Based on the CDR3 plus reference TRBV5-1 and TRBJ2-2, the full variable domain is KAGVTQTPRYLIKTRGQQVTLSCSPISGHRSVSWYQQTPGQGLQFLFEYFSETQRNKGNFPGRFSGRQFSNSRSEMNVSTLELGDSALYLCASSLGEAGELFFGEGSRLTVL.

The genes are TRBV19 and TRBJ2-1; 8 nucleotides agree with TRBD2. The V gene end was trimmed by 7 bases and the J gene end by 0 bases; junction bases not matched to a gene: 8. The germline CDR1 and CDR2 sequences are LNHDA and SQIVND (reference sequence). The CDR3 has 16 residues. CDR3: CASTLSGASSYNEQFF. As DNA, the CDR3 is TGTGCCAGTACCCTTAGCGGGGCGAGCTCCTACAATGAGCAGTTCTTC.

CDR3 in DNA: TGCAGCGTTGAAGATCGATCCGGACAATTCACAGATACGCAGTATTTT. It is translated as CSVEDRSGQFTDTQYF. This chain joins TRBV29-1 and TRBJ2-3, with a weak D call TRBD1 (5 bases). V lost 0 bases to trimming and J lost 2 bases, with 15 bases between them. The germline CDR1 and CDR2 sequences are SQVTM and ANQGSEA. This CDR3 has 16 amino acids.

The V gene is TRBV14, the J gene TRBJ2-5, with 12 bases aligning to TRBD2. This CDR3 comprises 18 residues. Germline CDR1 is SGHDN and CDR2 is FVKESK. V shed 4 bases, J shed 1 base, and the junction held 10 bases outside the gene matches. The CDR3 DNA reads as TGTGCCAGCAGCCGTGGGCTGAAGGGACTAGCGGGCCAAGAGACCCAGTACTTC. It encodes CASSRGLKGLAGQETQYF.

This chain connects TRBV5-1 to TRBJ1-2; TRBD1 matches at 7 bases. J gave up 8 bases and V 4 bases, and 14 bases lay outside the gene matches. The germline V gene encodes CDR1 SGHRS and CDR2 YFSETQ. CDR3 length equals 15 residues. The DNA of the CDR3 is TGCGCCAGCAGCCACAACGACAGGGTCCCGGGAGGCTACACCTTC. It codes for CASSHNDRVPGGYTF.

The rearrangement joins TRBV3-1 (or the pseudogene TRBV3-2) to TRBJ2-2; 9 bases match TRBD2. The V and J ends lost 3 bases and 6 bases, in that order; junction bases with no gene match: 14. Germline-derived CDR1 and CDR2 are LGHDT and YNNKEL (reference sequence). The CDR3 sequence is 18 residues long. The CDR3 nucleotides read TGTGCCAGCAGCCAGTTAGGGACTAGCTTAGAAAGACCCGGGGAGCTGTTTTTT. Its translation: CASSQLGTSLERPGELFF.

This clone was seen a handful of times. The J gene is TRBJ1-1, the V gene TRBV11-2, with D possibly being TRBD1 (5 bases). This CDR3 is 14 amino acids long. Germline CDR1 SGHAT, CDR2 FQNNGV. The V end was cut by 2 bases, the J end by 0 bases, with 7 bases between. CDR3 sequence: CASSLSRVNTEAFF. Written as DNA, the CDR3 is TGTGCCAGCAGCTTAAGCAGGGTGAACACTGAAGCTTTCTTT.